The next 20 T cell receptor beta chains were all read from a single sample in a study of early stage breast cancer tumors. The protocol was immunoSEQ multiplex PCR, while the TCRdb copy is restricted to in-frame clones and leaves out a portion. This table holds over 25,000 clones, around 50% found once. The specimen sequenced was breast tumor tissue. These receptors were taken from a person aged 45 to 59 with breast cancer.

The genes are TRBV2 and TRBJ1-1; 9 bases agree with TRBD1. Trimming cost V 4 bases and J 3 bases; bases outside gene matches: 12. CDR1 is SNHLY and CDR2 is FYNNEI in the germline V gene. There are 17 residues in the CDR3. The CDR3 coding sequence is TGTGCCAGCAGTGGTTCCGGGACAGGGTATCCGTACACTGAAGCTTTCTTT. Residues: CASSGSGTGYPYTEAFF.

The V call is TRBV2, the J call TRBJ1-2; 7 bases line up with TRBD1. J lost 4 bases, V lost 6 bases, and 8 bases had no gene match. The germline V gene encodes CDR1 SNHLY and CDR2 FYNNEI. This CDR3 is built from 14 residues. CDR3 DNA sequence: TGTGCCAGCAGCCCCAGACAGGGTCGCTATGGCTACACCTTC. It specifies CASSPRQGRYGYTF.

The chain employs TRBV5-1 and TRBJ1-1; 8 nucleotides agree with TRBD1. This CDR3 has 13 amino acids. Per germline, CDR1 SGHRS and CDR2 YFSETQ. The V gene end was trimmed by 3 bases and the J gene end by 4 bases; junction bases not matched to a gene: 2. CDR3 nucleotide sequence: TGCGCCAGCAGCTGGACAGGGAGCACTGAAGCTTTCTTT. Translation: CASSWTGSTEAFF. The entire variable domain, with the rest obtained from reference TRBV5-1 and TRBJ1-1, is as follows: KAGVTQTPRYLIKTRGQQVTLSCSPISGHRSVSWYQQTPGQGLQFLFEYFSETQRNKGNFPGRFSGRQFSNSRSEMNVSTLELGDSALYLCASSWTGSTEAFFGQGTRLTVV.

The chain has TRBV6-6 and TRBJ1-1; 9 positions match TRBD1. The trim removed 5 bases at V and 4 bases at J, leaving 5 bases unmatched. This CDR3 has 14 residues. CDR1 and CDR2 (germline): MNHNY, SVGAGI (reference sequence). CDR3 sequence (DNA): TGTGCCAGCAGTCCCGGACAGGGGACCACTGAAGCTTTCTTT. It specifies CASSPGQGTTEAFF.

The rearrangement uses TRBV18 and TRBJ2-6; no firm D call. The CDR3 has 15 amino acids. V dropped 6 bases and J dropped 0 bases, with 9 bases sitting between them. The germline V gene has CDR1 KGHSH and CDR2 LQKENI. CDR3 DNA: TGTGCCAGCTCTCGGGCCCTCTCTGGGGCCAACGTCCTGACTTTC. Its translation: CASSRALSGANVLTF.

The J gene is TRBJ2-1, the V gene TRBV7-2; D is perhaps TRBD2 (5 bases). CDR1 is SGHTA, CDR2 FQGNSA, per germline. CDR3 length equals 14 residues. Trimming took off 1 base at V and 7 bases at J, with 11 bases between the two ends. The CDR3 bases are TGTGCCAGCAGCTTAGGTGGGAGTTATAATGAGCAGTTCTTC. Its protein product is CASSLGGSYNEQFF.

This clone was counted between two and nine times. This chain links TRBV27 with TRBJ2-5, with D tentatively TRBD1 (5 bases). In germline, CDR1 is MNHEY, CDR2 SMNVEV (reference sequence). CDR3 length equals 10 residues. The V end was cut by 8 bases, the J end by 6 bases, with 7 bases between. CDR3 in DNA: TGTGCCAGCGGGGCCCAGACCCAGTACTTC. Translating gives CASGAQTQYF.

This chain connects TRBV29-1 to TRBJ2-1, with TRBD2 matching 11 bases. The CDR3 runs to 21 residues. J lost 3 bases, V lost 7 bases, and 26 bases had no gene match. Looked up from germline, CDR1 is SQVTM and CDR2 is ANQGSEA. Here the CDR3 reads CSGGQGRRLAGPGGGYNEQFF. In DNA form, the CDR3 reads TGCAGCGGGGGACAGGGTAGGCGACTAGCGGGACCTGGTGGGGGCTACAATGAGCAGTTCTTC.

J is TRBJ2-2 and V is TRBV27, with D perhaps TRBD2 (6 bases). The length of the CDR3 is 12 residues. V lost 5 bases, J lost 9 bases, and 10 bases lay in between. CDR1 is MNHEY and CDR2 is SMNVEV in the germline V gene (reference sequence). Here the CDR3 reads CASSQGLRELFF. CDR3 sequence (DNA): TGTGCCAGCAGTCAGGGACTTCGGGAGCTGTTTTTT.

This clone appeared a few times. As DNA, the CDR3 is TGTGCCAGCAGTTACCTCCTACCCTCCGAGCAGTACTTC. Translation: CASSYLLPSEQYF. The chain joins TRBV6-5 to TRBJ2-7; D gene uncertain. The CDR3 contains 13 residues. Trimming removed 2 bases from V and 6 bases from J, with 11 bases in between. Germline values: CDR1 MNHEY, CDR2 SVGAGI.

The V and J genes are TRBV11-1 and TRBJ2-5; the D gene is possibly TRBD2 (5 bases). V was trimmed by 5 bases and J by 2 bases, leaving 9 bases between them. The germline gives CDR1 SGHAT, CDR2 FQDESV (reference sequence). The CDR3 is made up of 13 amino acids. The CDR3 loop reads CASSRDPQETQYF. CDR3 sequence (DNA): TGTGCCAGCAGCCGGGATCCACAAGAGACCCAGTACTTC.

The chain joins TRBV6-5 to TRBJ2-1, with 12 bases fitting TRBD2. Unmatched junction bases numbered 6, after V lost 2 bases and J lost 7 bases. The CDR3 extends over 16 amino acids. CDR1 is MNHEY, CDR2 SVGAGI, per germline. The CDR3 sequence is CASSYPSGRAGNEQFF. CDR3 sequence (DNA): TGTGCCAGCAGTTACCCTAGCGGGAGGGCTGGAAATGAGCAGTTCTTC.

This clone is termed medium-sized. The chain links TRBV6-1 to TRBJ1-4, with 7 positions matching TRBD1. The CDR3 is 15 amino acids. Trimming at V came to 6 bases and at J to 3 bases, leaving 7 bases not matched to a gene. Germline assignment: CDR1 MNHNS and CDR2 SASEGT. The DNA of the CDR3 is TGTGCCAGCAGAGACAGGGTCGGGGCTAATGAAAAACTGTTTTTT. It yields the protein CASRDRVGANEKLFF.

The V and J genes are TRBV21-1 and TRBJ2-5; the table assigns TRBD2, which was not confirmed against the DNA. TRBV21-1 is a recognized pseudogene. The CDR3 spans 18 residues. CDR3 residues: CASSKAGTRLAGDETQYF. CDR3 DNA sequence: TGTGCCAGCAGCAAAGCGGGGACAAGACTAGCGGGAGATGAGACCCAGTACTTC.

The chain is built from TRBV4-3 and TRBJ1-2, with D perhaps matching TRBD1 (5 bases). The CDR3 extends over 15 amino acids. The germline CDR1 and CDR2 sequences are LGHNA and YSLEER. V lost 0 bases and J 8 bases, leaving 16 bases between the germline ends. The CDR3 DNA follows: TGCGCCAGCAGCCAAGATATAGGCAGGGTGTTCGGCTACACCTTC. It codes for CASSQDIGRVFGYTF.

In its sample, this clone was seen a few times. J is TRBJ2-1 and V is TRBV27; 8 bases align to TRBD1. The CDR3 consists of 15 residues. J lost 3 bases, V lost 5 bases, and 6 bases had no gene match. Per germline, CDR1 MNHEY and CDR2 SMNVEV (reference sequence). The CDR3 sequence is CASSLQGAIYNEQFF. The CDR3 bases are TGTGCCAGCAGTCTCCAGGGGGCTATCTACAATGAGCAGTTCTTC.

The chain joins TRBV11-2 to TRBJ2-1, with D possibly matching TRBD2 (7 bases). The V gene's germline CDR1 is SGHAT and CDR2 FQNNGV. CDR3 length equals 13 residues. The V end was cut by 1 base, the J end by 9 bases, with 10 bases between. The CDR3 loop is CASSLAGGGEQFF. DNA of the CDR3: TGTGCCAGCAGCTTAGCGGGGGGCGGTGAGCAGTTCTTC. The full variable domain, in which reference TRBV11-2 and TRBJ2-1 provide the parts outside the CDR3, is EAGVAQSPRYKIIEKRQSVAFWCNPISGHATLYWYQQILGQGPKLLIQFQNNGVVDDSQLPKDRFSAERLKGVDSTLKIQPAKLEDSAVYLCASSLAGGGEQFFGPGTRLTVL.

A few counts support this clone. This chain joins TRBV2 and TRBJ2-3, with D possibly TRBD2 on 5 matching bases. The germline V gene encodes CDR1 SNHLY and CDR2 FYNNEI. The length of the CDR3 is 11 residues. The V gene lost 4 bases and the J gene lost 11 bases, with 10 bases spanning the gap. The CDR3: CASSGGGRQYF. The CDR3 coding sequence is TGTGCCAGCAGTGGTGGAGGAAGGCAGTATTTT.

V and J are TRBV5-1 and TRBJ2-5; either TRBD1 or TRBD2 may fit D (5 bases each). The ends were cut back, 3 bases at V and 1 base at J, with 13 bases in the middle. CDR1 is SGHRS and CDR2 is YFSETQ in the germline V gene. The CDR3 contains 15 residues. The CDR3: CASSSYGTPQETQYF. The CDR3 nucleotides read TGCGCCAGCAGCTCCTACGGGACCCCCCAAGAGACCCAGTACTTC.

In this sample, this clone turned up a few times. The chain carries TRBV7-3 and TRBJ2-7; 7 positions agree with TRBD1. Germline V lookup: CDR1 SGHTA, CDR2 FQGTGA. The CDR3 is made up of 15 amino acids. V dropped 5 bases and J dropped 3; count of bases not matched to a gene: 10. For the CDR3, the DNA is TGTGCCAGCAGCCCCCAGGGGACAGCGATCTACGAGCAGTACTTC. Encoded protein: CASSPQGTAIYEQYF.